The clone carrying this T cell receptor (beta chain) has only one observation. Its antigen is currently unknown. This sample was included in a study of CD8+ T cells in alopecia areata. Study in general: The authors scored treated patients' severity by affected scalp percentage.

Treatment: oral pan-JAK inhibitor, 5-10 mg twice daily. Separation by sorting yielded CD4+ and CD8+ T cells from PBMCs. Regarding the study as a whole: The study found that many expanded lesional clones persisted in scalp and blood during tofacitinib.

Extraction of RNA preceded its reverse transcription into cDNA, which served as the sequencing template. Profiled with immunoSEQ multiplex PCR; TCRdb holds only in-frame clones, not every one. Here the sample spans about 160,000 clones, about three fifths being singletons. Germline values: CDR1 MNHEY, CDR2 SMNVEV (reference sequence). The V and J ends lost 2 bases and 4 bases respectively, with 3 bases between them. The CDR3 has 11 residues. The sequence derives from a human donor with alopecia areata. The input for sequencing was CD4+ T cells sorted from blood, taken at week 4, from a patient treated with tofacitinib. The gene calls are TRBV27 and TRBJ2-7; D not certain. The CDR3 region has the DNA TGTGCCAGCAGTTTAGGGTACGAGCAGTACTTC. It translates to CASSLGYEQYF.